The 6 T cell receptor beta chains given below trace back to one sample, sequenced in a study of cytomegalovirus exposure and HLA in healthy donors. The study ran its PCR with 60 Vbeta and 13 Jbeta primers. Repertoires were generated with immunoSEQ multiplex PCR, while TCRdb's copy carries only in-frame clones and drops some. The sample yields around 280,000 clones, approximately 90% seen once. Source material: PBMCs. Every receptor here comes from a woman between 18 and 30 years old in good health and CMV-seronegative.

This chain uses TRBV7-9 with TRBJ2-4; D perhaps matches TRBD2 (5 bases). The germline CDR1 and CDR2 sequences are SEHNR and FQNEAQ (reference sequence). V was clipped by 1 base and J by 3 bases, with 19 bases between them. The CDR3 loop spans 18 amino acids. CDR3 region: CASSLVSLDFSDKNIQYF. CDR3 DNA sequence: TGTGCCAGCAGCTTAGTTTCGCTGGACTTCTCCGACAAAAACATTCAGTACTTC.

The V gene is TRBV7-9, the J gene TRBJ2-1, with no clear D. This CDR3 region has 15 residues. Germline-derived CDR1 and CDR2 are SEHNR and FQNEAQ (reference sequence). V was clipped by 1 base and J by 0 bases, with 7 bases between them. The chain's CDR3 is CASSLGLSSYNEQFF. In DNA form, the CDR3 reads TGTGCCAGCAGCTTAGGGCTCAGCTCCTACAATGAGCAGTTCTTC. Together with reference TRBV7-9 and TRBJ2-1, the CDR3 gives the full variable domain: DTGVSQNPRHKITKRGQNVTFRCDPISEHNRLYWYRQTLGQGPEFLTYFQNEAQLEKSRLLSDRFSAERPKGSFSTLEIQRTEQGDSAMYLCASSLGLSSYNEQFFGPGTRLTVL.

This chain connects TRBV10-3 to TRBJ2-7, with D perhaps TRBD2 (5 bases). This CDR3 region has 15 residues. The V and J ends lost 10 bases and 0 bases respectively, with 19 bases between them. CDR1 and CDR2 (germline): ENHRY, SYGVKD. Here the CDR3 reads CASMEEVRSSYEQYF. CDR3 nucleotide sequence: TGTGCCAGTATGGAGGAGGTTAGGAGCTCCTACGAGCAGTACTTC.

The chain links TRBV4-2 to TRBJ1-2; D not resolved. The CDR3 sequence is 17 residues long. V was shortened by 4 bases and J by 6 bases, with 24 bases between the two germline ends. Germline V gene data show CDR1 as LGHNA and CDR2 as YNFKEQ. CDR3 loop: CASSPQTTLGMVNGYTF. CDR3 nucleotide sequence: TGTGCCAGCAGCCCACAAACCACCTTGGGCATGGTAAATGGCTACACCTTC.

In its sample, this clone was seen once. The rearrangement joins TRBV2 to TRBJ2-5, with unresolved D. The CDR3 has 16 amino acids. Germline V gene data show CDR1 as SNHLY and CDR2 as FYNNEI. Trimming left V 2 bases short and J 2 bases short, with 15 bases between. The CDR3 DNA reads TGTGCCAGCAGTGAAATTTGGGCGCCCACACAAGAGACCCAGTACTTC. This translates into CASSEIWAPTQETQYF.

This clone has more than one count but fewer than ten. The V call is TRBV5-4, the J call TRBJ1-2; a weak D match, TRBD1 (6 bases). Germline assignment: CDR1 SGHNT and CDR2 YYREEE (reference sequence). This CDR3 is 14 amino acids long. V shed 0 bases and J shed 8 bases, with 14 bases lying between them. Here the CDR3 DNA reads TGTGCCAGCAGCTTGGAACCAACAGGGCGAGGCTACACCTTC. This encodes CASSLEPTGRGYTF.